The clone carrying this T cell receptor beta chain was picked up one time. This sample is part of a study of identical twins. cDNA molecules carried unique molecular identifiers, and template switching added a universal primer site. MiXCR was run by TCRdb on the 5' RACE reads, yielding one entry per CDR3 protein. Among approximately 1.8 million distinct CDR3 sequences, under 35% were seen once, and the ten largest hold more than 0.25%. V was shortened by 3 bases and J by 7 bases, with 6 bases between the two germline ends. CDR1 is LNHDA and CDR2 is SQIVND in the germline V gene (reference sequence). The CDR3 spans 12 residues.

The sequence derives from a newborn girl in good health. The sequenced sample consisted of cord blood. The chain employs TRBV19 and TRBJ1-4, with D uncertain. The CDR3 loop is CASSIKAEKLFF. The CDR3 bases are TGTGCCAGTAGTATTAAGGCTGAAAAACTGTTTTTT.